The rows below give T cell receptor beta chains drawn from one sample of a study of blood T cell repertoires in COVID-19. Data came from immunoSEQ multiplex PCR; TCRdb stores just in-frame clones and leaves some out. The data hold nearly 15,000 clones, with about 89% observed a single time. Input material: peripheral blood. All receptors derive from a human donor in a cohort sampled during active COVID-19. Both conserved end residues are trimmed from each CDR3. The order of the fields is J gene, V gene, D gene, CDR3 protein. A D gene is named only where the DNA matches it firmly.

>TRBJ2-2|TRBV21-1|.
ASSRPGISGPNTGELF
>TRBJ2-2|TRBV6-1|.
ASSEIRATGELF
>TRBJ2-3|TRBV7-9|TRBD1
ASSLDGTGTDTQY
>TRBJ2-5|TRBV7-6|.
ASSPTTTAASETQY
>TRBJ1-1|TRBV2|.
ASSAGFLAEAF
>TRBJ1-6|TRBV5-1|TRBD1
ASTSGTGNSPLH
>TRBJ1-2|TRBV11-3|.
ASSLGTGNPST
>TRBJ2-7|TRBV27|.
ASNNRDRAYEQY
>TRBJ2-3|TRBV10-1|.
ASSELQGYADTQY
>TRBJ1-1|TRBV3-1/TRBV3-2|.
ASSPGVYTEAF
>TRBJ2-7|TRBV5-1|.
ASSLPSSYEQY
>TRBJ1-5|TRBV19|.
ASSAGGPQH
>TRBJ2-2|TRBV30|TRBD1
AWKQGQGAGTGELF
>TRBJ2-3|TRBV27|.
ASSFRGSDTQY